The 25 T cell receptor beta chains below were found in one sample sequenced in a study of T cell responses to AZD1222 COVID-19 vaccine. Produced via immunoSEQ multiplex PCR; TCRdb's table is partial and in-frame only. Seen here are about 120,000 clones, over 75% observed once, and the top ten hold 10%. This specimen was peripheral blood, taken on day 0 of AZD1222 vaccination. The receptors derive from an adult in good health.

Only one count was recorded for this clone. This rearrangement joins TRBV5-1 to TRBJ2-1; 10 bases match TRBD2. This CDR3 is 15 amino acids long. Trimming cost V 5 bases and J 10 bases; bases outside gene matches: 12. CDR1 is SGHRS, CDR2 YFSETQ, per germline. The CDR3 region has the DNA TGCGCCAGCAGAAACCCTAGCGGGGGCCCCGGGGAGCAGTTCTTC. This gives the protein CASRNPSGGPGEQFF.

This clone has a handful of counts. V is TRBV7-9 and J is TRBJ1-1; D unresolved. The CDR3 has 12 amino acids. V was trimmed by 0 bases and J by 7 bases, leaving 6 bases between them. CDR1 is SEHNR and CDR2 is FQNEAQ in the germline V gene (reference sequence). In DNA form, the CDR3 reads TGTGCCAGCAGCTTAGCCCCCGGTGAAGCTTTCTTT. It specifies CASSLAPGEAFF.

The chain is built from TRBV5-6 and TRBJ1-4; perhaps TRBD1 as D (6 bases). Trimming removed 3 bases at V and 4 bases at J, with 10 bases between. CDR1 is SGHDT, CDR2 YYEEEE, per germline. There are 14 residues in the CDR3. CDR3 nucleotide sequence: TGTGCCAGCAGCTATCAGGGGATTAATGAAAAACTGTTTTTT. Protein: CASSYQGINEKLFF. Supplemented by reference TRBV5-6 and TRBJ1-4, the full variable domain reads DAGVTQSPTHLIKTRGQQVTLRCSPKSGHDTVSWYQQALGQGPQFIFQYYEEEERQRGNFPDRFSGHQFPNYSSELNVNALLLGDSALYLCASSYQGINEKLFFGSGTQLSVL.

The chain uses TRBV7-8 and TRBJ1-2; D remains unclear. Germline V lookup: CDR1 SGHVS, CDR2 FQNEAQ. V lost 1 base, J lost 2 bases, and 11 bases lay in between. The CDR3 covers 15 residues. CDR3 sequence: CASSLVRDTNYGYTF. CDR3 sequence (DNA): TGTGCCAGCAGCTTAGTACGGGATACCAACTATGGCTACACCTTC.

This chain links TRBV9 with TRBJ2-5, with D hard to call. This CDR3 contains 11 residues. Germline values: CDR1 SGDLS, CDR2 YYNGEE. Trimming stripped 3 bases from V and 0 bases from J, with 0 bases between. The CDR3 loop reads CASSDQETQYF. The CDR3 DNA reads TGTGCCAGCAGCGACCAAGAGACCCAGTACTTC.

This clone was counted a single time. The chain recombines TRBV19 with TRBJ1-1; TRBD1 is a possible D gene (5 bases). This CDR3 has 13 residues. V was pared by 7 bases and J by 5 bases, with 14 bases between. Germline assignment: CDR1 LNHDA and CDR2 SQIVND (reference sequence). The CDR3 DNA reads as TGTGCCAGTAAACTAGGGGCAGGGACTGAAGCTTTCTTT. Translating gives CASKLGAGTEAFF.

This chain uses TRBV7-6 with TRBJ1-5; unclear D gene. This CDR3 has 13 amino acids. Germline V gene data show CDR1 as SGHVS and CDR2 as FNYEAQ. V shed 1 base and J shed 7 bases, with 8 bases lying between them. CDR3 sequence (DNA): TGTGCCAGCAGCTTAGGGGAAAACCAGCCCCAGCATTTT. Its protein product is CASSLGENQPQHF.

The chain couples TRBV11-2 to TRBJ1-3; D gene ambiguous. CDR3 length: 15 amino acids. Deletions cut 1 base from V and 0 bases from J, with 7 bases between. CDR1 and CDR2 from the germline V gene are SGHAT and FQNNGV. The CDR3 loop reads CASSLVGFSGNTIYF. Written as DNA, the CDR3 is TGTGCCAGCAGCTTAGTGGGTTTCTCTGGAAACACCATATATTTT.

V is TRBV19 and J is TRBJ1-4; no firm D call. V was clipped by 3 bases and J by 4 bases, with 9 bases between them. The germline gives CDR1 LNHDA, CDR2 SQIVND (reference sequence). The CDR3 is 14 amino acids. Here the CDR3 reads CASSIGGINEKLFF. CDR3 sequence (DNA): TGTGCCAGTAGTATCGGCGGGATTAATGAAAAACTGTTTTTT. The entire variable domain, with the rest obtained from reference TRBV19 and TRBJ1-4, is as follows: DGGITQSPKYLFRKEGQNVTLSCEQNLNHDAMYWYRQDPGQGLRLIYYSQIVNDFQKGDIAEGYSVSREKKESFPLTVTSAQKNPTAFYLCASSIGGINEKLFFGSGTQLSVL.

The chain is built from TRBV5-1 and TRBJ2-1; D is undetermined. CDR1 is SGHRS, CDR2 YFSETQ, per germline. This CDR3 is built from 18 residues. The V and J ends lost 1 base and 0 bases respectively, with 17 bases between them. This CDR3 is CASSLNNAVQPSYNEQFF. In DNA, the CDR3 is TGCGCCAGCAGCTTGAATAATGCGGTCCAGCCCTCCTACAATGAGCAGTTCTTC.

The chain employs TRBV7-3 and TRBJ2-1, with 15 nucleotides matching TRBD2. The CDR3 runs to 22 residues. Germline lookup yields CDR1 SGHTA and CDR2 FQGTGA. The V gene end was trimmed by 5 bases and the J gene end by 7 bases; junction bases not matched to a gene: 24. Here the CDR3 reads CASSPRTDPGTSGRMPGNEQFF. The CDR3 bases are TGTGCCAGCAGCCCCAGGACGGACCCCGGGACTAGCGGGAGGATGCCTGGAAATGAGCAGTTCTTC.

There are a few counts of this clone. This sequence joins TRBV7-2 and TRBJ1-1, with D perhaps matching TRBD1 (5 bases). V lost 7 bases to trimming and J lost 8 bases, with 23 bases between them. The CDR3 is made up of 15 amino acids. CDR1 and CDR2 from the germline V gene are SGHTA and FQGNSA. CDR3 sequence (DNA): TGTGCCAGCATCCCTTTCGGGGGGTTGGGATGGGAAGCTTTCTTT. This translates into CASIPFGGLGWEAFF.

This clone was observed a single time. The rearrangement links TRBV5-4 to TRBJ2-3; no clear D gene. The CDR3 covers 14 residues. CDR1 SGHNT and CDR2 YYREEE come from the germline V gene (reference sequence). Deletions cut 4 bases from V and 3 bases from J, with 12 bases between. As DNA, the CDR3 is TGTGCCAGCAGCCCTAAACAAATGACAGATACGCAGTATTTT. Translation gives CASSPKQMTDTQYF.

Points on this clone: Other DNA sequences in this sample translate to the same CDR3. J is TRBJ2-3 and V is TRBV7-2; D not certain. The V and J ends lost 2 bases and 4 bases respectively, with 4 bases between them. CDR3 length equals 12 residues. Looked up from germline, CDR1 is SGHTA and CDR2 is FQGNSA. CDR3 residues: CASSLRPDTQYF. DNA for the CDR3: TGTGCCAGCAGCTTACGTCCAGATACGCAGTATTTT.

This sequence joins TRBV27 and TRBJ1-5; perhaps TRBD1 as D (6 bases). The CDR3 spans 13 residues. Germline V gene data show CDR1 as MNHEY and CDR2 as SMNVEV (reference sequence). V was shortened by 8 bases and J by 5 bases, with 13 bases between the two germline ends. The CDR3 loop reads CASRGYRDQPQHF. The CDR3 DNA reads TGTGCCAGCCGGGGATACAGGGATCAGCCCCAGCATTTT.

The V gene is TRBV27, the J gene TRBJ1-5; D is undetermined. Germline V gene lookup returns CDR1 MNHEY and CDR2 SMNVEV (reference sequence). The CDR3 totals 13 residues. Trimming removed 3 bases from V and 5 bases from J, with 8 bases in between. The CDR3 here is CASSFGVDQPQHF. CDR3 DNA: TGTGCCAGCAGTTTTGGCGTGGATCAGCCCCAGCATTTT.

The V and J genes are TRBV29-1 and TRBJ2-3; D not resolved. The CDR3 runs 13 residues. The V gene lost 6 bases and the J gene lost 2 bases, with 12 bases spanning the gap. Germline V gene sequence: CDR1 SQVTM, CDR2 ANQGSEA. The CDR3 here is CSVGDPNTDTQYF. As DNA, the CDR3 is TGCAGCGTAGGAGACCCGAACACAGATACGCAGTATTTT.

This chain uses TRBV7-9 with TRBJ2-7; 10 nucleotides match TRBD1. Losses at the gene ends were 5 bases for V and 5 bases for J; bases not matched to a gene: 9. Germline V gives CDR1 SEHNR, CDR2 FQNEAQ (reference sequence). This CDR3 is built from 15 residues. The CDR3 sequence: CASSPLGQGGDEQYF. CDR3 sequence (DNA): TGTGCCAGCAGCCCCCTAGGACAGGGGGGGGACGAGCAGTACTTC.

This sequence joins TRBV7-9 and TRBJ1-3, with 9 nucleotides matching TRBD1. This CDR3 has 16 residues. Per the germline V gene, CDR1 is SEHNR and CDR2 is FQNEAQ (reference sequence). V lost 3 bases and J lost 1; bases outside the gene matches: 4. The CDR3 nucleotides are TGTGCCAGCAGCTTTCGGGGGACAGGGTCTGGAAACACCATATATTTT. Its translation: CASSFRGTGSGNTIYF.

This sequence joins TRBV12-3 or TRBV12-4 and TRBJ1-3, with D unresolved. V lost 2 bases and J 3 bases, leaving 5 bases between the germline ends. The CDR3 runs 13 residues. CDR3 coding DNA: TGTGCCAGCAGTTTAATCGGTGGAAACACCATATATTTT. This encodes CASSLIGGNTIYF.

This clone has a single count. This chain's CDR3 is CASSLAGTREDTQYF. In DNA form, the CDR3 reads TGTGCCAGCAGTTTAGCCGGGACTAGGGAAGATACGCAGTATTTT. V and J are TRBV28 and TRBJ2-3, with TRBD2 matching over 8 bases. This CDR3 region has 15 residues. The junction had 6 bases not matched to a gene; V was cut back by 2 bases and J by 5 bases. Germline loops: CDR1 MDHEN, CDR2 SYDVKM.

This chain joins TRBV24-1 and TRBJ2-5; the match to TRBD1 covers 9 bases. The CDR3 sequence is 17 residues long. Per germline, CDR1 KGHDR and CDR2 SFDVKD. V lost 2 bases to trimming and J lost 5 bases; unmatched junction nucleotides: 11. The CDR3 reads CATSDSRPGQGYETQYF. In DNA form, the CDR3 reads TGTGCCACCAGTGATTCGAGGCCGGGACAGGGATACGAGACCCAGTACTTC.

This chain joins TRBV18 and TRBJ2-1; 15 bases are a match to TRBD2. This CDR3 contains 19 residues. Trimming took 2 bases from V and 0 from J; bases not matched to a gene: 5. Germline CDR1 is KGHSH and CDR2 is LQKENI. In DNA, the CDR3 is TGTGCCAGCTCACCATCGGGACTAGCGGGAGGTAGCTCCTACAATGAGCAGTTCTTC. Residues: CASSPSGLAGGSSYNEQFF.

The CDR3, as DNA: TGTGCCAGCAGTTACTCGAGGGGAGTTTACACTGAAGCTTTCTTT. Its protein product is CASSYSRGVYTEAFF. V and J are TRBV6-2 or TRBV6-3 and TRBJ1-1; the D gene is possibly TRBD1 (5 bases). Trimming removed 0 bases at V and 3 bases at J, with 11 bases between. CDR3 length equals 15 residues. Germline CDR1 is MNHEY and CDR2 is SVGEGT.

CDR3 bases: TGTGCCACCGGTAGTCCGGGCACAGATACGCAGTATTTT. It specifies CATGSPGTDTQYF. This sequence joins TRBV10-3 and TRBJ2-3; D is undetermined. Germline V gene data show CDR1 as ENHRY and CDR2 as SYGVKD. This CDR3 is built from 13 residues. The V end lost 10 bases, the J end lost 1 base, and 12 bases lay between the germline ends.